This T cell receptor beta chain comes out of a study of cytomegalovirus exposure and HLA in healthy donors. V trimming: 0 bases; J trimming: 3 bases; junction bases outside the gene matches: 1. The CDR3 is 13 residues long. In germline, CDR1 is GTSNPN, CDR2 SVGIG (reference sequence). PCR employed 60 Vbeta and 13 Jbeta primers. The protocol was immunoSEQ multiplex PCR, while the TCRdb copy is restricted to in-frame clones and leaves out a portion. This table holds 80,000 to 130,000 clones, around 74% found once. Worth noting for this clone: Its antigen is still unknown.

Study outcomes and limitations: By a later analysis, the bulk of CMV-associated TCR beta chains appeared HLA-restricted.

The sequenced material came from PBMCs. This sequence originates from a male donor in good health and CMV-seropositive. The chain has TRBV30 and TRBJ2-7; 8 nucleotides line up with TRBD1. CDR3 sequence (DNA): TGTGCCTGGAGTGTTGGACAGGGCTACGAGCAGTACTTC. As protein: CAWSVGQGYEQYF.